A selection of T cell receptor beta chains follows, all from one sample in a study of shared clonotypes between healthy human individuals. TCRdb's table, derived via immunoSEQ multiplex PCR, lists solely in-frame clones and lacks some. Of 2 million to 2.5 million clones listed, roughly 95% are singletons. Sequences were obtained from naive CD4+ T cells sorted from blood. These receptor sequences come from a man in his late teens or twenties in good health. The conserved cysteine and the conserved F or W are not part of the CDR3 here. Each record gives: J gene, V gene, CDR3 protein.

>TRBJ2-3|TRBV7-6
ASTGQLTDTQY
>TRBJ2-5|TRBV11-2
ASSLGRGGQETQY
>TRBJ2-1|TRBV25-1
ASRAGLVGWNEQF
>TRBJ2-7|TRBV30
AWNNRLSSYEQY
>TRBJ2-3|TRBV7-2
ASSPTSGTSTDTQY
>TRBJ2-1|TRBV7-2
ASSPGTSFDEQF
>TRBJ2-3|TRBV29-1
SLAVGTADTQY
>TRBJ2-3|TRBV30
AWSSGSTDTQY
>TRBJ2-5|TRBV10-3
AIARGAGGETQY
>TRBJ2-3|TRBV27
ASSPRSPRLTDTQY
>TRBJ2-7|TRBV5-5
ASRNAGTGTYEQY
>TRBJ2-5|TRBV5-4
ASSSPAGKETQY
>TRBJ2-7|TRBV5-1
ASSPRTSSYEQY
>TRBJ2-7|TRBV7-2
ASSTQGYEQY
>TRBJ2-4|TRBV27
ASKPGPLAKNIQY
>TRBJ2-2|TRBV10-3
AISAVPGQNTGELF
>TRBJ2-3|TRBV5-4
ASSNSGMAGTDTQY
>TRBJ2-7|TRBV6-6
ASRKGQVTYEQY
>TRBJ1-6|TRBV7-2
ASRSRGTRSPLH
>TRBJ1-2|TRBV5-4
ASSLALGFEGYT
>TRBJ2-1|TRBV6-6
ASRDGTSGAYNEQF
>TRBJ2-3|TRBV30
AWMSGWDTQY
>TRBJ2-5|TRBV5-1
ASSSAQGAETQY
>TRBJ1-4|TRBV5-1
ASSLSGEGEKLF
>TRBJ2-7|TRBV7-2
ASSLVATSGRNEQY
>TRBJ2-7|TRBV10-1
ASSEPGAAVYEQY
>TRBJ1-3|TRBV11-2
ASSPAAQGGGNTIY
>TRBJ1-1|TRBV11-2
ASSLDLVNTEAF
>TRBJ2-7|TRBV5-1
ASSLYLAESDEQY
>TRBJ1-2|TRBV5-1
ASSPTTGKVDGYT
>TRBJ1-5|TRBV19
ASRTLWTASNQPQH
>TRBJ2-7|TRBV7-9
ASSLQGGGTLSEQY
>TRBJ1-1|TRBV7-3
ASSLTGLGNTEAF
>TRBJ2-3|TRBV11-2
ASSLGGSTDTQY
>TRBJ2-7|TRBV2
ASSVEVTNEQY
>TRBJ2-2|TRBV7-9
ASSGGPPGELF
>TRBJ2-5|TRBV19
ASSGVETQY
>TRBJ1-2|TRBV6-5
ASSYSTGGRGYT
>TRBJ1-2|TRBV7-9
ASSRQGYGYT
>TRBJ1-2|TRBV30
AWSVKDREVNYGYT
>TRBJ2-3|TRBV2
ASQQGGWPDTQY
>TRBJ2-7|TRBV7-2
ASRERLFVPEQY
>TRBJ2-5|TRBV18
ASSRLGPSGSQETQY
>TRBJ2-2|TRBV7-3
ASSLVPNTGELF
>TRBJ2-7|TRBV5-1
ASSLGQVGVDEQY
>TRBJ2-7|TRBV19
ASNNPKGGLYEQY
>TRBJ2-7|TRBV30
AWSVPPSLEQY
>TRBJ2-5|TRBV5-4
ASTRTGGEETQY
>TRBJ2-1|TRBV5-4
ASSPGLAGVSYNEQF
>TRBJ2-7|TRBV6-6
ASSRERGGLGYEQY
>TRBJ2-3|TRBV7-9
ASSPRTWDGDTQY
>TRBJ2-1|TRBV21-1
ASSIRTGDKGEQF
>TRBJ1-2|TRBV25-1
ASSVDGAYGYT
>TRBJ2-7|TRBV6-1
ASKSSGAGRYEQY
>TRBJ2-1|TRBV7-2
ASSPRVDGDNEQF
>TRBJ2-5|TRBV5-1
ASSVDTTQETQY